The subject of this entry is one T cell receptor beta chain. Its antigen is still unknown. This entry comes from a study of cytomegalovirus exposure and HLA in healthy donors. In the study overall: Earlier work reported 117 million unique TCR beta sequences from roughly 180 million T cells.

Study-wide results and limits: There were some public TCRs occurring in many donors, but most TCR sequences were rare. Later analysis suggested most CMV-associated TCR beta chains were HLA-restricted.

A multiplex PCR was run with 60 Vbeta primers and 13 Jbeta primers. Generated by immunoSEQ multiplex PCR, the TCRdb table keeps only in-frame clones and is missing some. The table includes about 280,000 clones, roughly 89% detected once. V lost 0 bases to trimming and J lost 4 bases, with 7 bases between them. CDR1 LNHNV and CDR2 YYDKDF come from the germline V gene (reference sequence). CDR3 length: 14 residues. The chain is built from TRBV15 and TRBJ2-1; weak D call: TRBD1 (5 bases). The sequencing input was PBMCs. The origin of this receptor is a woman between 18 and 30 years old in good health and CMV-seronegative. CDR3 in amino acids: CATSRDRVYNEQFF. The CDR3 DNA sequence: TGTGCCACCAGCAGAGACAGGGTTTACAATGAGCAGTTCTTC. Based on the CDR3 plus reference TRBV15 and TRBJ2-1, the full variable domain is DAMVIQNPRYQVTQFGKPVTLSCSQTLNHNVMYWYQQKSSQAPKLLFHYYDKDFNNEADTPDNFQSRRPNTSFCFLDIRSPGLGDTAMYLCATSRDRVYNEQFFGPGTRLTVL.